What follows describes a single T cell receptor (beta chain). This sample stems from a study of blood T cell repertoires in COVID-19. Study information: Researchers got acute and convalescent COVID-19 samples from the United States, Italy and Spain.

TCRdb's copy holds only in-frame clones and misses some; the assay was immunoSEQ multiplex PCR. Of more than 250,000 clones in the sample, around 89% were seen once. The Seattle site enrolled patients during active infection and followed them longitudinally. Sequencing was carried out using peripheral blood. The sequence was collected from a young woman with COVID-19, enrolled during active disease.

The CDR3 spells CASSVQGMQETQYF. Written as DNA, the CDR3 is TGTGCCAGCAGTGTTCAGGGGATGCAAGAGACCCAGTACTTC. The chain links TRBV2 to TRBJ2-5, with D perhaps matching TRBD1 (6 bases). Trimming cost V 4 bases and J 2 bases, with 11 bases left between them. The CDR3 sequence is 14 residues long. Per germline, CDR1 SNHLY and CDR2 FYNNEI.